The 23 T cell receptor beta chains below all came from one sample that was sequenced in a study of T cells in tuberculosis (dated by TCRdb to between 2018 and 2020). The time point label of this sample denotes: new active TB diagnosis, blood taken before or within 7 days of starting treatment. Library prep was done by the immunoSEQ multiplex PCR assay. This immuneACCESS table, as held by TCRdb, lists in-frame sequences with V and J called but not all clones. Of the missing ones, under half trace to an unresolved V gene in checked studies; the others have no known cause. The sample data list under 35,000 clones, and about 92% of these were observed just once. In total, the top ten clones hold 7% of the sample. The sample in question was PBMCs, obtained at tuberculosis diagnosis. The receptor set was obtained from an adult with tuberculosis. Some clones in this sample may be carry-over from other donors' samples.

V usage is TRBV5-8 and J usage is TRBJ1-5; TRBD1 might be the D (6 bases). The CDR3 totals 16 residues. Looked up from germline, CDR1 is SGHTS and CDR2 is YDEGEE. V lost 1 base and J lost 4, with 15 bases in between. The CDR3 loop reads CASSLTTGYANQPQHF. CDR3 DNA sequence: TGTGCCAGCAGCTTGACTACAGGGTACGCTAATCAGCCCCAGCATTTT.

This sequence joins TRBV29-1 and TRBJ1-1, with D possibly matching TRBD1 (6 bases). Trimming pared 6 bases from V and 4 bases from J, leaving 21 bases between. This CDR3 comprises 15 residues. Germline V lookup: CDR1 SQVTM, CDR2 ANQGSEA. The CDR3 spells CSVGKQGGLGTEAFF. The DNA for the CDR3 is TGCAGCGTAGGAAAACAGGGAGGGTTGGGCACTGAAGCTTTCTTT.

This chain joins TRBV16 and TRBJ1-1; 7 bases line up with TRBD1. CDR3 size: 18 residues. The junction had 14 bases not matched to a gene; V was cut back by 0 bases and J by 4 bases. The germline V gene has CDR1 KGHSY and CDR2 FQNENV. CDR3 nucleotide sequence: TGTGCCAGCAGCCAATCGACTTTAGTAGGGGGCGGTCGCACTGAAGCTTTCTTT. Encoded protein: CASSQSTLVGGGRTEAFF.

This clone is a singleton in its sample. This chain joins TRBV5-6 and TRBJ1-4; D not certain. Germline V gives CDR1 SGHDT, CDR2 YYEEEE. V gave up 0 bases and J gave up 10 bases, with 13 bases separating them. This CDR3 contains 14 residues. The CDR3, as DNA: TGTGCCAGCAGCTTGGGAAGCCTAGACGGAAAACTGTTTTTT. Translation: CASSLGSLDGKLFF.

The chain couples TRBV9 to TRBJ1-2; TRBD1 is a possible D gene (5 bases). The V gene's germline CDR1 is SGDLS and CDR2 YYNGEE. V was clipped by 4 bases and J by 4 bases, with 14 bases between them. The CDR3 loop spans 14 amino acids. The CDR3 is CASSSGQGAYGYTF. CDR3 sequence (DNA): TGTGCCAGCAGCTCGGGCCAAGGGGCCTATGGCTACACCTTC.

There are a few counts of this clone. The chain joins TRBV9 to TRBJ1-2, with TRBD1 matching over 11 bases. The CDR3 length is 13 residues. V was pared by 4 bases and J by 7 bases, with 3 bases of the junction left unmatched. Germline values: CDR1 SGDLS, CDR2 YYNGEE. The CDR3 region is CASSRGTGGGYTF. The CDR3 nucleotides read TGTGCCAGCAGCAGAGGGACAGGGGGTGGCTACACCTTC.

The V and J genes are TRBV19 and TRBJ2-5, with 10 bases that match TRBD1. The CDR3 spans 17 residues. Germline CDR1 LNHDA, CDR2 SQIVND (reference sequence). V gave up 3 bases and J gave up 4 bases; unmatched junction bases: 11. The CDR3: CASSMGSTGGNRETQYF. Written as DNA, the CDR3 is TGTGCCAGTAGTATGGGATCGACAGGGGGCAACCGAGAGACCCAGTACTTC.

DNA of the CDR3: TGTGCCATCACGGATAGACAGGGGAGGCGTAGCGGGGGGGGCTACGAGCAGTACTTC. The encoded protein is CAITDRQGRRSGGGYEQYF. The rearrangement joins TRBV10-3 to TRBJ2-7, with TRBD2 identical over 11 bases. Germline CDR1 ENHRY, CDR2 SYGVKD. The CDR3 is made up of 19 amino acids. V shed 7 bases, J shed 3 bases, and the junction held 20 bases outside the gene matches.

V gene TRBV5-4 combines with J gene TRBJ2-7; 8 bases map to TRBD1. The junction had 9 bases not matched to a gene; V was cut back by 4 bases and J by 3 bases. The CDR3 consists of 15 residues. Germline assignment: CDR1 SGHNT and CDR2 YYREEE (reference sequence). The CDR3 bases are TGTGCCAGCAGCACCGCAGGGGGCGCAGGCTACGAGCAGTACTTC. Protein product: CASSTAGGAGYEQYF.

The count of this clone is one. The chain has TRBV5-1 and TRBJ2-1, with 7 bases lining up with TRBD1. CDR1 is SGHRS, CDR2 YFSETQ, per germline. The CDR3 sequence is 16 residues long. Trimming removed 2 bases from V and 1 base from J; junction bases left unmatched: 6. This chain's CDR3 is CASSFGYRGSYNEQFF. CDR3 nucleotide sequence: TGCGCCAGCAGCTTTGGATACAGGGGTTCCTACAATGAGCAGTTCTTC.

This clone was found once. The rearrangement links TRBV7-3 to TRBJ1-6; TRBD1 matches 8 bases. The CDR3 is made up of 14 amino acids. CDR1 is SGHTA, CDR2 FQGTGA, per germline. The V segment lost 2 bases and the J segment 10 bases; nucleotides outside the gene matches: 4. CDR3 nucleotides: TGTGCCAGCAGCTTACAGGGGGCTGACTCACCCCTCCACTTT. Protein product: CASSLQGADSPLHF.

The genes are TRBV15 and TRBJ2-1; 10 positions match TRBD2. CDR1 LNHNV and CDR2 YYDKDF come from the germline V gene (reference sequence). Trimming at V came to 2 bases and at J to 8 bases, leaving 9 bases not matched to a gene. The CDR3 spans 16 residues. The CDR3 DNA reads TGTGCCACCAGCAGATTCTCCGGGACTAGCGCCTATGAGCAGTTCTTC. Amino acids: CATSRFSGTSAYEQFF.

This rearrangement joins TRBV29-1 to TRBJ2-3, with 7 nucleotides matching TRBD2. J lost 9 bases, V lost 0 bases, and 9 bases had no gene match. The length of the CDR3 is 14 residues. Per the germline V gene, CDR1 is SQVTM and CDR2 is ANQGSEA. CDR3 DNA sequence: TGCAGCGTTGAAGAATCGGGCTGGGGGGGGACGCAGTATTTT. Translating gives CSVEESGWGGTQYF.

The CDR3 reads CASSGTGGNGYTF. DNA for the CDR3: TGTGCCAGCTCAGGCACAGGGGGGAATGGCTACACCTTC. V usage is TRBV18 and J usage is TRBJ1-2; 8 bases align to TRBD1. V dropped 5 bases and J dropped 6; count of bases not matched to a gene: 5. CDR3 size: 13 residues. The germline V gene has CDR1 KGHSH and CDR2 LQKENI. The full variable domain, in which reference TRBV18 and TRBJ1-2 provide the parts outside the CDR3, is NAGVMQNPRHLVRRRGQEARLRCSPMKGHSHVYWYRQLPEEGLKFMVYLQKENIIDESGMPKERFSAEFPKEGPSILRIQQVVRGDSAAYFCASSGTGGNGYTFGSGTRLTVV.

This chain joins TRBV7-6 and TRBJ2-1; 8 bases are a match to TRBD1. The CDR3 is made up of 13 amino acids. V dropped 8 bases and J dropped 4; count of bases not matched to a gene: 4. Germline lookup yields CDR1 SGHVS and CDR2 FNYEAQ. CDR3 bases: TGTGCCAGCGGGCAGGGGGCTTACAATGAGCAGTTCTTC. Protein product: CASGQGAYNEQFF.

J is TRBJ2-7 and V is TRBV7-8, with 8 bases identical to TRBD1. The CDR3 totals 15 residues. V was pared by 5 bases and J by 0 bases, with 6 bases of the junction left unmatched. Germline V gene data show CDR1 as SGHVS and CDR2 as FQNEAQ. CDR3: CASSTDRAFSYEQYF. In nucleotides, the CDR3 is TGTGCCAGCAGCACGGACAGGGCTTTCTCCTACGAGCAGTACTTC.

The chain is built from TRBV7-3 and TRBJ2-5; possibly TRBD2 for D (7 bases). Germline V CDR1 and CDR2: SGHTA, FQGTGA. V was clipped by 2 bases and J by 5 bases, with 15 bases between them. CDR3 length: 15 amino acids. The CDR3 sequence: CASSLGGGAGETQYF. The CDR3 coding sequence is TGTGCCAGCAGCTTAGGCGGGGGCGCCGGTGAGACCCAGTACTTC.

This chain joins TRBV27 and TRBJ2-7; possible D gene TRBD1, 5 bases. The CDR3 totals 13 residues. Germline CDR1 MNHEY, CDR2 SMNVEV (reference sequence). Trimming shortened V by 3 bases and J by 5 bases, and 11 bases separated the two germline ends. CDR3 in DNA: TGTGCCAGCAGTTTTTTAGGGGTCGACGAGCAGTACTTC. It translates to CASSFLGVDEQYF.

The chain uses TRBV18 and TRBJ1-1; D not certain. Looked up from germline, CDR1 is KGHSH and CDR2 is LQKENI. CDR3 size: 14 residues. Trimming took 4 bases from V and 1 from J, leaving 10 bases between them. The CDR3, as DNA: TGTGCCAGCTCACTAAATACAGAGAACACTGAAGCTTTCTTT. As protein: CASSLNTENTEAFF.

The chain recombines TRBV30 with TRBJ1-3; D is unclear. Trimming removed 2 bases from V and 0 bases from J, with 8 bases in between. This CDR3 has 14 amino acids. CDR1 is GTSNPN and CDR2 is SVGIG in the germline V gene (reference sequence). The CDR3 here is CAWSLGSSGNTIYF. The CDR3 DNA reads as TGTGCCTGGAGTTTAGGGAGCTCTGGAAACACCATATATTTT.

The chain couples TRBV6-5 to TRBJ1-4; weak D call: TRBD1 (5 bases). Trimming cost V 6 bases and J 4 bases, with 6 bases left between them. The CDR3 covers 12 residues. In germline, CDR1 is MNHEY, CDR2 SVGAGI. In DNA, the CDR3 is TGTGCCAGCAGGGACAATAATGAAAAACTGTTTTTT. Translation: CASRDNNEKLFF.

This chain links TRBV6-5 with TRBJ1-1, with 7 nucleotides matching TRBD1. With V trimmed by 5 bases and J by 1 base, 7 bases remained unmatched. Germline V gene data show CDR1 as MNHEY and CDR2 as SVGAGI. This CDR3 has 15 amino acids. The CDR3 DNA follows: TGTGCCAGCAGTCGACAGGGTCAACCGAACACTGAAGCTTTCTTT. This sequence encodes CASSRQGQPNTEAFF.

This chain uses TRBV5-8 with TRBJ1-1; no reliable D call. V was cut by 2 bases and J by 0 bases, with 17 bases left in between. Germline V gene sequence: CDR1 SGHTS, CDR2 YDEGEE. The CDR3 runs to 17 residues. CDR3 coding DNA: TGTGCCAGCAGCTTTATCGCCGGCAGCACTATGAACACTGAAGCTTTCTTT. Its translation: CASSFIAGSTMNTEAFF.